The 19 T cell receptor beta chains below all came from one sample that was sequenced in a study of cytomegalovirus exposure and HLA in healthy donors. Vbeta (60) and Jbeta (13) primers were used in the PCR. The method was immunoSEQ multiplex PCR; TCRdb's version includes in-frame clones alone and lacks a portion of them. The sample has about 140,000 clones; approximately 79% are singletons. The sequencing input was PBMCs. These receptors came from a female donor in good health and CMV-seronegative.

The CDR3 here is CASSQDSGSTYNEQFF. In DNA form, the CDR3 reads TGCGCCAGCAGCCAGGATAGCGGGAGTACCTACAATGAGCAGTTCTTC. V is TRBV4-1 and J is TRBJ2-1; TRBD2 matches at 9 bases. The CDR3 consists of 16 residues. Germline V gene lookup returns CDR1 MGHRA and CDR2 YSYEKL. The J segment lost 2 bases and the V segment lost 3 bases, leaving 5 bases of the junction unmatched.

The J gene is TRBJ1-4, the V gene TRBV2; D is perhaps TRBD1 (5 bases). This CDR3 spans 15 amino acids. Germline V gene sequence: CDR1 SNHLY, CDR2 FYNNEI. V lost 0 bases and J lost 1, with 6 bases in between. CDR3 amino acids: CASSEAGVTNEKLFF. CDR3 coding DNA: TGTGCCAGCAGTGAAGCAGGGGTAACTAATGAAAAACTGTTTTTT.

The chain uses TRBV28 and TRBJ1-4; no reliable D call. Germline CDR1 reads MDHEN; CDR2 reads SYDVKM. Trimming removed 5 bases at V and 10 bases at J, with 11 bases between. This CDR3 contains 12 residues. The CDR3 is CASSPPLGKLFF. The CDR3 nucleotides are TGTGCCAGCAGTCCCCCCCTCGGAAAACTGTTTTTT.

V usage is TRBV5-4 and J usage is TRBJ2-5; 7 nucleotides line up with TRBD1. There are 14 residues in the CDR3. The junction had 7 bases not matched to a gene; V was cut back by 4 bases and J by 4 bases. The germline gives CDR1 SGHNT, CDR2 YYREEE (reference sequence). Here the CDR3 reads CASSRDRQRETQYF. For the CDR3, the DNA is TGTGCCAGCAGCCGGGACAGACAGAGAGAGACCCAGTACTTC.

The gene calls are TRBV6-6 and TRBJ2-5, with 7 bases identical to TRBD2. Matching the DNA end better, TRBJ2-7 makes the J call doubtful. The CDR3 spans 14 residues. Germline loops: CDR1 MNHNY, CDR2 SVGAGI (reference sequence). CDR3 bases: TGTGCCAGCAGTAAGACTAGCCGAGACCTCGAGCAGTACTTC. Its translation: CASSKTSRDLEQYF.

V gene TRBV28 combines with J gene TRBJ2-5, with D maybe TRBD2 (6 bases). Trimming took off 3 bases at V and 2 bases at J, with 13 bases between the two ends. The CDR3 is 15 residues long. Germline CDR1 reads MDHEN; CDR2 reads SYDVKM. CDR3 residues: CASSFGTLEQETQYF. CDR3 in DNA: TGTGCCAGCAGTTTTGGGACTTTGGAGCAAGAGACCCAGTACTTC.

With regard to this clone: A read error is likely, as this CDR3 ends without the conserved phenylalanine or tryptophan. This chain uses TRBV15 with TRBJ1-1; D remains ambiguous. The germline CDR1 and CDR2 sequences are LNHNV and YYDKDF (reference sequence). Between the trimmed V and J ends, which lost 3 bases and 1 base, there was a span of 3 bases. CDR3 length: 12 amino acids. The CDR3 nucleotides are TGTGCCACCAGCAGGGAGAACACTGAAGCTTTCGTT. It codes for CATSRENTEAFV.

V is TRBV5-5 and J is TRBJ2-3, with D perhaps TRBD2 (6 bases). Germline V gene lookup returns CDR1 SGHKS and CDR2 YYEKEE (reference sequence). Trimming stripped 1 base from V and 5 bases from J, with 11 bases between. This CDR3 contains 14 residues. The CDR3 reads CASSLLGGVDTQYF. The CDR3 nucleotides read TGTGCCAGCAGCTTGTTGGGGGGAGTAGATACGCAGTATTTT.

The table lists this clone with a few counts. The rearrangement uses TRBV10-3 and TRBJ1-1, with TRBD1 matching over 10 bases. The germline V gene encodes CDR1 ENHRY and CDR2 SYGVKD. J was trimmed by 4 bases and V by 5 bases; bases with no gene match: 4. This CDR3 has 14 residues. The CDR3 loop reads CAISLRTGGTEAFF. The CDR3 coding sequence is TGTGCCATCAGTCTAAGGACAGGGGGCACTGAAGCTTTCTTT.

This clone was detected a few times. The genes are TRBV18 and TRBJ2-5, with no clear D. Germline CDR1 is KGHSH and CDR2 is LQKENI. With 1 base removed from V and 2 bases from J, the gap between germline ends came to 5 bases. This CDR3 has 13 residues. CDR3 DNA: TGTGCCAGCTCACCACTAGTTCAAGAGACCCAGTACTTC. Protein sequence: CASSPLVQETQYF.

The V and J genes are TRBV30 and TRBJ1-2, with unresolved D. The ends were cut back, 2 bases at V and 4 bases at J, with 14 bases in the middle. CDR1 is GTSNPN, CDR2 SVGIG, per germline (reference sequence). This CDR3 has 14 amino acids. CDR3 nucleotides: TGTGCCTGGAGTACCTGGGAGGTCGGCTATGGCTACACCTTC. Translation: CAWSTWEVGYGYTF.

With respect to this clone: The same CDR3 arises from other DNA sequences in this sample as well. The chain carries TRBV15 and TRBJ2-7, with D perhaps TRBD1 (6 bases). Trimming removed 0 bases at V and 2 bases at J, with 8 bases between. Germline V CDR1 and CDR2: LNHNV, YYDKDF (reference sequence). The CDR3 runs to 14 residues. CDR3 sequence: CATSRDQGPYEQYF. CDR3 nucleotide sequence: TGTGCCACCAGCAGAGATCAGGGGCCCTACGAGCAGTACTTC.

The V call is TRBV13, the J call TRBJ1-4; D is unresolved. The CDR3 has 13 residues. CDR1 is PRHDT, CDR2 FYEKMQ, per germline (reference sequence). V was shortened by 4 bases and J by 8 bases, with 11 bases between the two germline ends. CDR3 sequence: CASSSRTGEKLFF. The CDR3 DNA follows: TGTGCCAGCAGCTCCCGGACTGGGGAAAAACTGTTTTTT. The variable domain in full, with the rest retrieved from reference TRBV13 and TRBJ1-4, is AAGVIQSPRHLIKEKRETATLKCYPIPRHDTVYWYQQGPGQDPQFLISFYEKMQSDKGSIPDRFSAQQFSDYHSELNMSSLELGDSALYFCASSSRTGEKLFFGSGTQLSVL.

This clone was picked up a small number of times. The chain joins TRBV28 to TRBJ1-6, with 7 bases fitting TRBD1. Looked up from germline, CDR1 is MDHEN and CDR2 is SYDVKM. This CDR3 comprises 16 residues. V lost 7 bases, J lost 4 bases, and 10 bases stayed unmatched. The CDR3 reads CASTMGQWRYNSPLHF. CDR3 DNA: TGTGCCAGCACCATGGGACAGTGGCGGTATAATTCACCCCTCCACTTT. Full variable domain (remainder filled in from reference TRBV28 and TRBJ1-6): DVKVTQSSRYLVKRTGEKVFLECVQDMDHENMFWYRQDPGLGLRLIYFSYDVKMKEKGDIPEGYSVSREKKERFSLILESASTNQTSMYLCASTMGQWRYNSPLHFGNGTRLTVT.

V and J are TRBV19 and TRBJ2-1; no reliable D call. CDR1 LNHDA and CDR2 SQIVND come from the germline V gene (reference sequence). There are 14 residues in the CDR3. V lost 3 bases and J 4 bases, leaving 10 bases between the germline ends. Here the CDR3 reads CASSIPYGYNEQFF. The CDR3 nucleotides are TGTGCCAGTAGTATCCCATACGGGTACAATGAGCAGTTCTTC.

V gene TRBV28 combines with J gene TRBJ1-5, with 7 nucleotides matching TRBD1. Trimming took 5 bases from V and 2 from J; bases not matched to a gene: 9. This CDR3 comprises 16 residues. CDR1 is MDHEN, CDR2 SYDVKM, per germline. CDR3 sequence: CASSPSHRGRNQPQHF. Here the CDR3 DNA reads TGTGCCAGCAGTCCTTCCCACAGGGGTCGCAATCAGCCCCAGCATTTT.

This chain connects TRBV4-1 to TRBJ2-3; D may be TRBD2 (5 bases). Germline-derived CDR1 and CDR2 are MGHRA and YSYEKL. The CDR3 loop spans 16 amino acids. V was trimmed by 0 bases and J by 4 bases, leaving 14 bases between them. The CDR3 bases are TGCGCCAGCAGCCAAGATTACGGGATAGAACCAGATACGCAGTATTTT. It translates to CASSQDYGIEPDTQYF.

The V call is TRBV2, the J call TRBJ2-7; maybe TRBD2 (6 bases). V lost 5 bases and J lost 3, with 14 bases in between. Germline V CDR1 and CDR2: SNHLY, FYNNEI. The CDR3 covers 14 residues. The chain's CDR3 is CASSRDSSIYEQYF. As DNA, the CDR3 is TGTGCCAGCAGTAGGGACTCATCGATCTACGAGCAGTACTTC.

CDR3 coding DNA: TGTGCCAGCAGCTTAACCCAGGGCACTGAAGCTTTCTTT. Residues: CASSLTQGTEAFF. The genes are TRBV11-2 and TRBJ1-1, with D perhaps TRBD1 (5 bases). Between the trimmed V and J ends, which lost 2 bases and 4 bases, there was a span of 8 bases. The CDR3 consists of 13 residues. Germline-derived CDR1 and CDR2 are SGHAT and FQNNGV.